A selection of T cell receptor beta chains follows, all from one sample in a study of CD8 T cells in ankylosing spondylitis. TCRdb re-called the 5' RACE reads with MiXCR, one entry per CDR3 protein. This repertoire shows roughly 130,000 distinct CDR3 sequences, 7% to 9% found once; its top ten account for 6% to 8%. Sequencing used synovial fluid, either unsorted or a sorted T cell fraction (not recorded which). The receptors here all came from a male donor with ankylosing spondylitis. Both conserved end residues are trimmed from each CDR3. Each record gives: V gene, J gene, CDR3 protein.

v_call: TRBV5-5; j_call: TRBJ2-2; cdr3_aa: ASSSGTGYTGELF
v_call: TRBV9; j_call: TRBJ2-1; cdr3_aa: ASSLAGGTTYNEQF
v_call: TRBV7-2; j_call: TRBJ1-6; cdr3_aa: ASSPGLGPLH
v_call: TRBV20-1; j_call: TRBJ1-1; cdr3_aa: SAYPTGNTEAF
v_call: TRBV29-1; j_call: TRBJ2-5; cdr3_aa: SVGLEMRGTQY
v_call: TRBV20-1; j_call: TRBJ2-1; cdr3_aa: SASPGTGGWEQF
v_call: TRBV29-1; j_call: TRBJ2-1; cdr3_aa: SGGPANNEQF
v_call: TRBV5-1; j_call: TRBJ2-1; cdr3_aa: ASSSTSGRYNEQF
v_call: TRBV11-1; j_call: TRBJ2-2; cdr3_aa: ASSLGFDTLTGELF
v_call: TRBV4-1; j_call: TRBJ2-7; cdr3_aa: ASRTGTGAYEQY
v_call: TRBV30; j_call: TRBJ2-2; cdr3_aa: AWSVTRNTGELF
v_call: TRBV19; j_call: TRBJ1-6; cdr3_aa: ASTKTGDNSPLH
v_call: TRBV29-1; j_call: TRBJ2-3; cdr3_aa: SGTGGGATDTQY
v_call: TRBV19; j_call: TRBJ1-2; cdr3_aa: ASSPGTLSRGYT
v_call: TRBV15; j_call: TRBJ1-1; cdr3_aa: ATSGDRGEAF
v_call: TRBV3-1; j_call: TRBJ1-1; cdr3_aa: ASSQPGWDTEAF
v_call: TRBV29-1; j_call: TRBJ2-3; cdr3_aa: SVVSGRGLSDTQY
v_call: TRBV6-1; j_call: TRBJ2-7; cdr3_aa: ASRLGEAALGPYEQY
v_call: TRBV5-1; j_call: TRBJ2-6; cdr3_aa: ASSWDRGSSGANVLT
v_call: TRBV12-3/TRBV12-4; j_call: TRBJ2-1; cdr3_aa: ASSPRERGAYNEQF
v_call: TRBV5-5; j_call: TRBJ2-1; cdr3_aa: ASRIGGDQYNEQF
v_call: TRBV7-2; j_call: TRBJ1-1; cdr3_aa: ASIAGHLNTEAF
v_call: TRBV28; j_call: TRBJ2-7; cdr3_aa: ASSLPWRGSYEQY
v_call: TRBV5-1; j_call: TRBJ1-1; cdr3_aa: ASSQVGSSTEAF
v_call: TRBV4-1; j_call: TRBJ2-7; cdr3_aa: ASSPTGQGKDEQY
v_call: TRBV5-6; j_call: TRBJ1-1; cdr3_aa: ASSFNRAAEAF
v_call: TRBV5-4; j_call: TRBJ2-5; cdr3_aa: ASSSGGQETQY
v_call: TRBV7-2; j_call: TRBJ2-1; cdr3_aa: ASRKRDFQSNEQF
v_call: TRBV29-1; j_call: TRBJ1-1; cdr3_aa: SVEVGGRTEAF
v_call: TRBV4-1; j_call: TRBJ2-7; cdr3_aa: ASSPGQGKTYEQY
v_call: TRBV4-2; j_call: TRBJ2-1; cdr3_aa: ASNYRASYNEQF
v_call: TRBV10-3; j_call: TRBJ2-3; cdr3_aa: ATKGDRGTDTQY
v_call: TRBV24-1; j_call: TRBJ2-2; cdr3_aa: ATSAFGIKHGELF
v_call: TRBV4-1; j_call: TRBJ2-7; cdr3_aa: ASSQDKGAGRGEQY
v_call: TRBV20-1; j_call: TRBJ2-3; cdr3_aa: SALDEQGTDTQY
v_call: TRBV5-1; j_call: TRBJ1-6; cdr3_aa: ASSLELLQARPYNSPLH
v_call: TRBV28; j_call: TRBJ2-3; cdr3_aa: ASKGSFLTDTQY
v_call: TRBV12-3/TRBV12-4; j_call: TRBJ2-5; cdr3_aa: ASSLWQGEETQY
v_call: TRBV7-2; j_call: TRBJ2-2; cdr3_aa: ASSLEIGAGELF
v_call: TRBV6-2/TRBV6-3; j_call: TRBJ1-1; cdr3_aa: ASSRQTAYTEAF
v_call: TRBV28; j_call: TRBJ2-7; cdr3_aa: ASSSPRSGLMSYEQY
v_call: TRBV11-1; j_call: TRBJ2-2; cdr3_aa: ASSLDMWAGELF
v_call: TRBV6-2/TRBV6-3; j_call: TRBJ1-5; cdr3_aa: ASSREAGAGQPQH
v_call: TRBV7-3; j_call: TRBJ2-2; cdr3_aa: ASSLRRVGTGELF
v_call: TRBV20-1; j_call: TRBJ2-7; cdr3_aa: SARDQGPEDYEQY
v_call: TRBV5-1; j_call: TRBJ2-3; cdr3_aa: ASSSNLDTQY
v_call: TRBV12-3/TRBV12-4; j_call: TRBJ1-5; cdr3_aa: ASSLQPGQRNQPQH
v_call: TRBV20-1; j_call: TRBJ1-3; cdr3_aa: SAHQQGLDSGNTIY
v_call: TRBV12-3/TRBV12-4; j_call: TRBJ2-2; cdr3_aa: ASSLSSLRGGELF
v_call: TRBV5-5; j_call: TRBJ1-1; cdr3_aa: ASSSGLGGTEAF
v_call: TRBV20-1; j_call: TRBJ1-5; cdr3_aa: SAEGWGQDSNQPQH
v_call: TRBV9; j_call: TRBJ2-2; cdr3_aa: ASSVGGSNTGELF
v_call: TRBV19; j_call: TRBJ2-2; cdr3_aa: ASSPDRGGTGELF
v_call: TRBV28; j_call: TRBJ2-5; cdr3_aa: ATCGSQETQY